These 27 T cell receptor beta chains were all obtained from the same sample, sequenced in a study of cytomegalovirus exposure and HLA in healthy donors. TCRdb keeps only in-frame clones here, not all; method: immunoSEQ multiplex PCR. The sample records 300,000 to 400,000 clones, roughly 90% being singletons. Material for sequencing was PBMCs. The receptors stem from a man between 25 and 39 years old in good health and CMV-seronegative.

In nucleotides, the CDR3 is TGCGCCAGCAGCCCGTCATCACCCGGACTAGCGGGGGAGCAGTACTTC. Encoded protein: CASSPSSPGLAGEQYF. This chain links TRBV4-3 with TRBJ2-7, with 12 bases identical to TRBD2. Unmatched junction bases numbered 11, after V lost 4 bases and J lost 7 bases. In germline, CDR1 is LGHNA, CDR2 YSLEER. The CDR3 consists of 16 residues.

Here the CDR3 reads CASRKVGQLNTEAFF. CDR3 coding DNA: TGTGCCAGCAGGAAGGTGGGGCAGTTGAACACTGAAGCTTTCTTT. The genes are TRBV6-5 and TRBJ1-1; the D gene is possibly TRBD1 (5 bases). Germline V gene lookup returns CDR1 MNHEY and CDR2 SVGAGI. The ends were cut back, 6 bases at V and 0 bases at J, with 14 bases in the middle. The CDR3 contains 15 residues.

The chain carries TRBV5-5 and TRBJ1-1; D remains unclear. V lost 4 bases to trimming and J lost 1 base, with 8 bases between them. Germline V CDR1 and CDR2: SGHKS, YYEKEE (reference sequence). This CDR3 region has 13 residues. CDR3 in DNA: TGTGCCAGCAGCCGTATTCCGAACACTGAAGCTTTCTTT. Amino acids: CASSRIPNTEAFF.

J is TRBJ2-1 and V is TRBV19; tentative D call: TRBD1 (6 bases). Germline CDR1 reads LNHDA; CDR2 reads SQIVND (reference sequence). Between the trimmed V and J ends, which lost 4 bases and 7 bases, there was a span of 17 bases. The CDR3 runs to 15 residues. The CDR3 nucleotides are TGTGCCAGTAGTAAGGACAGCTGGGACCGGAATGAGCAGTTCTTC. Translated, it gives CASSKDSWDRNEQFF.

DNA of the CDR3: TGTGCCAGTAGTCCGCCGGACAGTTACTCTGGGGCCAACGTCCTGACTTTC. It is translated as CASSPPDSYSGANVLTF. The chain has TRBV19 and TRBJ2-6; possible D gene TRBD1, 6 bases. V lost 5 bases to trimming and J lost 0 bases, with 14 bases between them. The CDR3 has 17 amino acids. In germline, CDR1 is LNHDA, CDR2 SQIVND (reference sequence).

V and J are TRBV5-5 and TRBJ2-1; 12 bases are a match to TRBD2. The CDR3 spans 15 residues. Germline V lookup: CDR1 SGHKS, CDR2 YYEKEE (reference sequence). V shed 5 bases and J 8 bases; nucleotides not matched to a gene: 8. CDR3: CASRMPGLAGHEQFF. Here the CDR3 DNA reads TGTGCCAGCAGGATGCCGGGACTAGCGGGTCATGAGCAGTTCTTC.

V and J are TRBV2 and TRBJ2-1; D may be TRBD1 (6 bases). The V gene's germline CDR1 is SNHLY and CDR2 FYNNEI. This CDR3 has 14 residues. The ends were cut back, 1 base at V and 8 bases at J, with 12 bases in the middle. The CDR3 DNA reads TGTGCCAGCAGTGAAGGTTCAGGGGCCGATGAGCAGTTCTTC. Translated: CASSEGSGADEQFF.

This clone was seen once. The chain has TRBV9 and TRBJ1-4, with a weak D call TRBD1 (5 bases). Trimming took off 0 bases at V and 7 bases at J, with 13 bases between the two ends. The CDR3 is made up of 15 amino acids. Germline CDR1 SGDLS, CDR2 YYNGEE. CDR3 protein: CASSVDRGYSEKLFF. The CDR3 nucleotides read TGTGCCAGCAGCGTAGACCGGGGGTATAGTGAAAAACTGTTTTTT.

V and J are TRBV14 and TRBJ2-3, with D hard to call. The CDR3 spans 12 residues. CDR1 and CDR2 (germline): SGHDN, FVKESK. Trimming cost V 5 bases and J 5 bases, with 8 bases left between them. CDR3 region: CASSSVIDTQYF. The CDR3 DNA sequence: TGTGCCAGCAGCTCGGTGATAGATACGCAGTATTTT. Together with reference TRBV14 and TRBJ2-3, the CDR3 gives the full variable domain: EAGVTQFPSHSVIEKGQTVTLRCDPISGHDNLYWYRRVMGKEIKFLLHFVKESKQDESGMPNNRFLAERTGGTYSTLKVQPAELEDSGVYFCASSSVIDTQYFGPGTRLTVL.

The V call is TRBV7-9, the J call TRBJ1-2, with D maybe TRBD1 (6 bases). V lost 5 bases and J 7 bases, leaving 17 bases between the germline ends. CDR1 is SEHNR and CDR2 is FQNEAQ in the germline V gene (reference sequence). CDR3 length: 14 amino acids. The CDR3 here is CASSLTGISGGYTF. The CDR3, as DNA: TGTGCCAGCAGCCTTACAGGGATCTCGGGTGGCTACACCTTC.

The rearrangement joins TRBV6-8 to TRBJ2-7, with 7 positions matching TRBD1. Trimming took 7 bases from V and 4 from J; bases not matched to a gene: 16. Germline CDR1 is MNHGY and CDR2 is SAAAGT. This CDR3 comprises 16 residues. The CDR3 spells CASISPFTGVVYEQYF. The DNA for the CDR3 is TGTGCCAGCATTTCCCCCTTTACAGGGGTTGTTTACGAGCAGTACTTC.

The genes are TRBV7-2 and TRBJ2-5; 7 positions agree with TRBD2. CDR3 length: 15 amino acids. Germline CDR1 and CDR2: SGHTA and FQGNSA. V shed 6 bases and J 5 bases; nucleotides not matched to a gene: 12. The CDR3 bases are TGTGCCAGCAGGTCTGGGGGGGTGGCTCGGGAGACCCAGTACTTC. It translates to CASRSGGVARETQYF.

The V and J genes are TRBV6-1 and TRBJ1-5; 8 bases match TRBD1. Germline CDR1 reads MNHNS; CDR2 reads SASEGT. The CDR3 is 13 residues long. V was clipped by 6 bases and J by 5 bases; unmatched bases: 3. The CDR3 DNA reads as TGTGCCAGCAGGAGGGGACAGGATCAGCCCCAGCATTTT. This sequence encodes CASRRGQDQPQHF.

CDR3 protein: CASSRTQGMNTEAFF. CDR3 nucleotides: TGTGCCAGCAGTCGAACCCAGGGAATGAACACTGAAGCTTTCTTT. The V gene is TRBV6-6, the J gene TRBJ1-1; possible D gene TRBD1, 5 bases. The V gene lost 5 bases and the J gene lost 0 bases, with 13 bases spanning the gap. CDR3 length: 15 amino acids. Germline loops: CDR1 MNHNY, CDR2 SVGAGI (reference sequence).

The chain employs TRBV7-9 and TRBJ2-5; D is possibly TRBD1 (5 bases). The CDR3 has 15 residues. Germline-derived CDR1 and CDR2 are SEHNR and FQNEAQ (reference sequence). Between the trimmed V and J ends, which lost 5 bases and 0 bases, there was a span of 13 bases. The CDR3 bases are TGTGCCAGCAGCCCGAAGACAGAAAACCAAGAGACCCAGTACTTC. Encoded protein: CASSPKTENQETQYF.

The chain links TRBV14 to TRBJ1-3; 7 bases fit TRBD1. With 3 bases clipped from V and 2 bases from J, the junction kept 4 bases outside the gene matches. Germline CDR1 and CDR2: SGHDN and FVKESK. The CDR3 is made up of 15 amino acids. CDR3 region: CASSQTGFTGNTIYF. The CDR3 DNA is TGTGCCAGCAGCCAGACAGGGTTTACTGGAAACACCATATATTTT. Looking up the rest from reference TRBV14 and TRBJ1-3 gives the full variable domain: EAGVTQFPSHSVIEKGQTVTLRCDPISGHDNLYWYRRVMGKEIKFLLHFVKESKQDESGMPNNRFLAERTGGTYSTLKVQPAELEDSGVYFCASSQTGFTGNTIYFGEGSWLTVV.

This chain uses TRBV10-3 with TRBJ2-7, with unresolved D. V was pared by 3 bases and J by 6 bases, with 12 bases between. This CDR3 has 13 residues. Germline V lookup: CDR1 ENHRY, CDR2 SYGVKD. CDR3 nucleotide sequence: TGTGCCATCAGTGATCTACTTCGCCCCGAGCAGTACTTC. This sequence encodes CAISDLLRPEQYF.

The V and J genes are TRBV21-1 and TRBJ1-3. TRBV21-1 is a listed pseudogene. This CDR3 is 13 amino acids long. The CDR3 region is CASLGRGGNTIYF. CDR3 nucleotides: TGTGCCAGCTTAGGTAGGGGAGGGAACACCATATATTTT.

V usage is TRBV4-1 and J usage is TRBJ2-1; possibly TRBD2 for D (6 bases). Germline V lookup: CDR1 MGHRA, CDR2 YSYEKL. This CDR3 has 12 residues. Trimming shortened V by 4 bases and J by 9 bases, and 10 bases separated the two germline ends. The CDR3 DNA reads TGCGCCAGCAGCCGCGGGGCGAGTGAGCAGTTCTTC. This sequence encodes CASSRGASEQFF.

J is TRBJ1-6 and V is TRBV5-4; D is perhaps TRBD1 (5 bases). The CDR3 spans 16 residues. The V end lost 0 bases, the J end lost 0 bases, and 7 bases lay between the germline ends. Looked up from germline, CDR1 is SGHNT and CDR2 is YYREEE (reference sequence). The CDR3 region has the DNA TGTGCCAGCAGCTTGGGGGGGGTCTCCTATAATTCACCCCTCCACTTT. It translates to CASSLGGVSYNSPLHF.

This clone was detected once. In DNA, the CDR3 is TGTGCCAGCAGACCTACAGGGCTTAATAACTATGGCTACACCTTC. Encoded protein: CASRPTGLNNYGYTF. The rearrangement links TRBV28 to TRBJ1-2; D might be TRBD1 (6 bases). The CDR3 runs to 15 residues. Trimming stripped 6 bases from V and 1 base from J, with 15 bases between. The germline V gene has CDR1 MDHEN and CDR2 SYDVKM.

Regarding this clone: The sample has other DNA sequences that encode this CDR3 too. The chain combines TRBV18 with TRBJ1-5, with D hard to call. The CDR3 is made up of 12 amino acids. V lost 6 bases to trimming and J lost 4 bases, with 7 bases between them. Germline loops: CDR1 KGHSH, CDR2 LQKENI. This CDR3 reads CASSPSNQPQHF. The CDR3 region has the DNA TGTGCCAGCTCTCCGTCGAATCAGCCCCAGCATTTT.

This clone turned up a few times. The rearrangement uses TRBV6-5 and TRBJ1-5, with D tentatively TRBD1 (5 bases). CDR3 length: 13 amino acids. The V end was cut by 7 bases, the J end by 7 bases, with 14 bases between. Germline V gene data show CDR1 as MNHEY and CDR2 as SVGAGI. CDR3 sequence reads: CASTNGGRQPQHF. The CDR3 DNA is TGTGCCAGCACTAACGGGGGGAGGCAGCCCCAGCATTTT.

This chain uses TRBV4-2 with TRBJ1-5; 8 bases agree with TRBD1. Germline V gene sequence: CDR1 LGHNA, CDR2 YNFKEQ. The trim removed 1 base at V and 15 bases at J, leaving 8 bases unmatched. This CDR3 spans 13 amino acids. The CDR3 loop reads CASSQGTGRGLHF. For the CDR3, the DNA is TGTGCCAGCAGCCAAGGGACAGGGAGGGGGCTGCATTTT.

The CDR3 DNA reads TGTGCCAGCTCACCTCCGGGACAGACGAGAAACACCATATATTTT. Residues: CASSPPGQTRNTIYF. The rearrangement links TRBV18 to TRBJ1-3; 7 bases agree with TRBD1. Germline V gives CDR1 KGHSH, CDR2 LQKENI. The CDR3 contains 15 residues. J lost 5 bases, V lost 3 bases, and 7 bases had no gene match. The full variable domain, with the rest looked up from reference TRBV18 and TRBJ1-3, is NAGVMQNPRHLVRRRGQEARLRCSPMKGHSHVYWYRQLPEEGLKFMVYLQKENIIDESGMPKERFSAEFPKEGPSILRIQQVVRGDSAAYFCASSPPGQTRNTIYFGEGSWLTVV.

The V call is TRBV2, the J call TRBJ2-5; D remains unclear. CDR1 and CDR2 (germline): SNHLY, FYNNEI. This CDR3 is built from 14 residues. V gave up 4 bases and J gave up 3 bases, with 12 bases separating them. The CDR3 region is CASSGWSRKETQYF. The CDR3 coding sequence is TGTGCCAGCAGTGGGTGGTCTAGAAAAGAGACCCAGTACTTC.

The rearrangement uses TRBV27 and TRBJ2-2, with TRBD1 matching 11 bases. CDR3 size: 15 residues. With V trimmed by 5 bases and J by 9 bases, 8 bases remained unmatched. CDR1 and CDR2 from the germline V gene are MNHEY and SMNVEV (reference sequence). The DNA of the CDR3 is TGTGCCAGCAGTCCCCGGACAGGGGGCCTCAGGGAGCTGTTTTTT. The encoded protein is CASSPRTGGLRELFF.